Each of the 26 T cell receptor beta chains below was sequenced from the same sample in a study of early T cells in non-severe SARS-CoV-2 infection. Each CDR3 protein is one row after TCRdb ran MiXCR on the 5' RACE reads. This table has more than 35,000 distinct CDR3 sequences, approximately 10% appearing once. The source material was whole blood. The receptors come from an adult who was a healthcare worker with PCR-confirmed SARS-CoV-2 infection or an uninfected control (not recorded which).

The chain combines TRBV28 with TRBJ2-5; D may match TRBD1 or TRBD2 (6 bases each). Germline assignment: CDR1 MDHEN and CDR2 SYDVKM. The CDR3 spans 15 residues. V was cut by 5 bases and J by 4 bases, with 17 bases left in between. CDR3 nucleotides: TGTGCCAGCAGTACTGACGAGGGGGGATTAGAGACCCAGTACTTC. Amino acid sequence: CASSTDEGGLETQYF.

This clonotype was detected a few times. The chain employs TRBV29-1 and TRBJ2-5; a weak D match, TRBD1 (6 bases). Germline CDR1 is SQVTM and CDR2 is ANQGSEA. This CDR3 has 13 residues. Trimming removed 1 base at V and 2 bases at J, with 8 bases between. The CDR3 region has the DNA TGCAGCGTTGAAGGGGACAAGCAAGAGACCCAGTACTTC. Protein sequence: CSVEGDKQETQYF.

This clonotype was observed a few times. The V call is TRBV14, the J call TRBJ1-1; D might be TRBD1 (6 bases). V was shortened by 1 base and J by 5 bases, with 14 bases between the two germline ends. Germline V gene data show CDR1 as SGHDN and CDR2 as FVKESK. The CDR3 is made up of 15 amino acids. The CDR3 nucleotides are TGTGCCAGCAGCCAAGCGTGGACAGTGGGTACTGAAGCTTTCTTT. This sequence encodes CASSQAWTVGTEAFF.

The chain joins TRBV29-1 to TRBJ2-1; 12 nucleotides match TRBD2. The CDR3 contains 16 residues. The germline V gene encodes CDR1 SQVTM and CDR2 ANQGSEA. The V segment lost 6 bases and the J segment 0 bases; nucleotides outside the gene matches: 6. The CDR3 here is CSVDGTSGRSYNEQFF. In DNA form, the CDR3 reads TGCAGCGTCGACGGGACTAGCGGGCGCTCCTACAATGAGCAGTTCTTC.

This clonotype was counted only a few times. The chain employs TRBV5-5 and TRBJ1-5, with no clear D. CDR3 length: 16 amino acids. Germline CDR1 and CDR2: SGHKS and YYEKEE (reference sequence). Trimming took 1 base from V and 2 from J, leaving 13 bases between them. CDR3 sequence: CASSLNGPLGNQPQHF. The CDR3 coding sequence is TGTGCCAGCAGCTTGAATGGCCCATTGGGCAATCAGCCCCAGCATTTT.

The chain recombines TRBV2 with TRBJ2-7; D is uncertain. The germline V and J ends were trimmed by 7 bases and 6 bases, with 16 bases remaining between them. Looked up from germline, CDR1 is SNHLY and CDR2 is FYNNEI. This CDR3 comprises 13 residues. CDR3 region: CASTLEGRSEQYF. The CDR3 nucleotides are TGTGCCAGCACCCTGGAAGGCCGGAGCGAGCAGTACTTC.

This clonotype was observed a handful of times. This chain links TRBV20-1 with TRBJ2-3; D possibly corresponds to TRBD1 (6 bases). This CDR3 has 16 amino acids. V was cut by 3 bases and J by 1 base, with 17 bases left in between. Germline assignment: CDR1 DFQATT and CDR2 SNEGSKA (reference sequence). CDR3 residues: CSARTGPAWGTDTQYF. The CDR3 nucleotides read TGCAGTGCTAGGACAGGCCCAGCGTGGGGCACAGATACGCAGTATTTT.

This clonotype has a count of ten or more. A read error may explain this, as a much larger clone is one base away. CDR3 DNA: TGTGCCAGCAGCACGGGGGCTGAAAACACTGAAGCTTTCTTT. This sequence encodes CASSTGAENTEAFF. This chain uses TRBV13 with TRBJ1-1; weak D call: TRBD1 (6 bases). Per germline, CDR1 PRHDT and CDR2 FYEKMQ (reference sequence). V dropped 5 bases and J dropped 2 bases, with 12 bases sitting between them. The CDR3 sequence is 14 residues long.

This clonotype was recorded a few times. The CDR3 reads CASSYSGAYEQYF. The CDR3 coding sequence is TGTGCCAGCAGTTACAGCGGGGCCTACGAGCAGTACTTC. The gene calls are TRBV28 and TRBJ2-7, with 7 bases fitting TRBD2. Trimming took 4 bases from V and 2 from J; bases not matched to a gene: 2. Per germline, CDR1 MDHEN and CDR2 SYDVKM. CDR3 size: 13 residues.

The chain couples TRBV7-9 to TRBJ2-7; 13 bases are a match to TRBD2. This CDR3 has 14 amino acids. Germline trimming cut 1 base from V and 7 bases from J; bases unmatched to any gene: 1. Germline V gene sequence: CDR1 SEHNR, CDR2 FQNEAQ (reference sequence). The CDR3 sequence: CASSLELAGGEQYF. The CDR3 region has the DNA TGTGCCAGCAGCTTAGAACTAGCGGGAGGGGAGCAGTACTTC. The full variable domain, with the rest looked up from reference TRBV7-9 and TRBJ2-7, is DTGVSQNPRHKITKRGQNVTFRCDPISEHNRLYWYRQTLGQGPEFLTYFQNEAQLEKSRLLSDRFSAERPKGSFSTLEIQRTEQGDSAMYLCASSLELAGGEQYFGPGTRLTVT.

The table lists this clonotype with many counts. V usage is TRBV6-2 or TRBV6-3 and J usage is TRBJ2-7; 7 nucleotides agree with TRBD1. This CDR3 has 14 residues. V was clipped by 6 bases and J by 2 bases; unmatched bases: 7. Per the germline V gene, CDR1 is MNHEY and CDR2 is SVGEGT. Here the CDR3 reads CASRNDRATYEQYF. The CDR3, as DNA: TGTGCCAGCAGAAACGACAGGGCTACCTACGAGCAGTACTTC.

V and J are TRBV28 and TRBJ1-1; D ambiguous. V lost 7 bases and J 3 bases, leaving 6 bases between the germline ends. Germline V gene data show CDR1 as MDHEN and CDR2 as SYDVKM. This CDR3 contains 11 residues. This CDR3 reads CASIGYTEAFF. The CDR3, as DNA: TGTGCCAGCATTGGGTACACTGAAGCTTTCTTT.

This chain joins TRBV12-3 or TRBV12-4 and TRBJ1-4; D is unclear. The CDR3 covers 12 residues. The V gene lost 7 bases and the J gene lost 8 bases, with 11 bases spanning the gap. Written as DNA, the CDR3 is TGTGCCAGCAACTCAGGAGGAGAAAAACTGTTTTTT. Its protein is CASNSGGEKLFF.

In this sample, this clonotype turned up many times. The chain uses TRBV7-9 and TRBJ2-3; D possibly corresponds to TRBD2 (6 bases). CDR3 length: 16 amino acids. Germline CDR1 reads SEHNR; CDR2 reads FQNEAQ (reference sequence). V was trimmed by 3 bases and J by 2 bases, leaving 15 bases between them. The CDR3 loop reads CASSFHVGGPTDTQYF. The CDR3 DNA reads TGTGCCAGCAGCTTCCACGTCGGGGGACCCACAGATACGCAGTATTTT.

This clonotype was counted between two and nine times. The chain has TRBV5-6 and TRBJ2-5; TRBD2 matches 9 bases. This CDR3 contains 16 residues. The V gene's germline CDR1 is SGHDT and CDR2 YYEEEE. With V trimmed by 0 bases and J by 1 base, 4 bases remained unmatched. The CDR3 sequence is CASSLVPSGIQETQYF. The CDR3 nucleotides read TGTGCCAGCAGCTTGGTCCCTAGCGGGATCCAAGAGACCCAGTACTTC.

This clonotype showed up many times. The chain is built from TRBV28 and TRBJ2-7, with 9 bases fitting TRBD1. The CDR3 contains 14 residues. V lost 2 bases, J lost 3 bases, and 2 bases stayed unmatched. Germline lookup yields CDR1 MDHEN and CDR2 SYDVKM. This CDR3 reads CASSLPGQGYEQYF. The CDR3 nucleotides read TGTGCCAGCAGTTTACCGGGACAGGGCTACGAGCAGTACTTC.

The chain joins TRBV29-1 to TRBJ2-2, with D unclear. CDR3 length equals 14 residues. The germline V gene encodes CDR1 SQVTM and CDR2 ANQGSEA. With 2 bases removed from V and 1 base from J, the gap between germline ends came to 8 bases. The CDR3 spells CSVEPGVNTGELFF. The CDR3, as DNA: TGCAGCGTTGAACCCGGTGTGAACACCGGGGAGCTGTTTTTT.

This clonotype was counted many times. The chain joins TRBV7-2 to TRBJ2-7; TRBD1 matches 7 bases. CDR1 SGHTA and CDR2 FQGNSA come from the germline V gene. The length of the CDR3 is 14 residues. The V gene end was trimmed by 3 bases and the J gene end by 6 bases; junction bases not matched to a gene: 8. DNA of the CDR3: TGTGCCAGCAGCTTTGAGGGGGCTCTCTCCGAGCAGTACTTC. It specifies CASSFEGALSEQYF.

CDR3 nucleotides: TGTGCCAGCATCGGGACAGGGAACACTGAAGCTTTCTTT. This gives the protein CASIGTGNTEAFF. J is TRBJ1-1 and V is TRBV21-1; TRBD1, the D gene given by the table, was not confirmed from the DNA. TRBV21-1 is a recognized pseudogene. The CDR3 is made up of 13 amino acids.

This clonotype has a count of ten or more. The rearrangement joins TRBV7-2 to TRBJ1-1; D is ambiguous. Germline values: CDR1 SGHTA, CDR2 FQGNSA. The CDR3 consists of 12 residues. V was clipped by 5 bases and J by 5 bases, with 9 bases between them. This CDR3 reads CASSPLGTEAFF. CDR3 bases: TGTGCCAGCAGCCCCCTGGGAACTGAAGCTTTCTTT.

This clonotype has ten or more counts. The gene calls are TRBV29-1 and TRBJ2-1; 8 nucleotides match TRBD1. The CDR3 has 12 amino acids. Germline CDR1 reads SQVTM; CDR2 reads ANQGSEA. With V trimmed by 6 bases and J by 6 bases, 4 bases remained unmatched. In nucleotides, the CDR3 is TGCAGCGTCCTCGACAGGGGCAATGAGCAGTTCTTC. Its translation: CSVLDRGNEQFF.

The chain employs TRBV18 and TRBJ1-3; D gene uncertain. Trimming removed 4 bases from V and 0 bases from J, with 10 bases in between. The CDR3 runs 15 residues. Germline CDR1 is KGHSH and CDR2 is LQKENI. CDR3 bases: TGTGCCAGCTCACGAACACTGGCCTCTGGAAACACCATATATTTT. Protein: CASSRTLASGNTIYF. The variable domain in full, with the rest retrieved from reference TRBV18 and TRBJ1-3, is NAGVMQNPRHLVRRRGQEARLRCSPMKGHSHVYWYRQLPEEGLKFMVYLQKENIIDESGMPKERFSAEFPKEGPSILRIQQVVRGDSAAYFCASSRTLASGNTIYFGEGSWLTVV.

The sample holds many counts of this clonotype. The chain uses TRBV6-2 or TRBV6-3 and TRBJ2-5; TRBD1 matches at 10 bases. Germline CDR1 is MNHEY and CDR2 is SVGEGT. V lost 5 bases, J lost 6 bases, and 6 bases stayed unmatched. The CDR3 spans 14 residues. The DNA of the CDR3 is TGTGCCAGCAGTACCCGGGACAGGGGCCAGACCCAGTACTTC. This translates into CASSTRDRGQTQYF.

This clonotype appeared many times. The chain employs TRBV11-2 and TRBJ2-1, with TRBD2 as a possible D gene (5 bases). Germline loops: CDR1 SGHAT, CDR2 FQNNGV. The V gene lost 0 bases and the J gene lost 9 bases, with 21 bases spanning the gap. CDR3 length: 17 residues. The CDR3 coding sequence is TGTGCCAGCAGCTTAGAAGGAACTAGTCCTATCTCCATTGAGCAGTTCTTC. This translates into CASSLEGTSPISIEQFF.

This clonotype was detected a few times. The CDR3: CASSYFGGPSYEQYF. For the CDR3, the DNA is TGTGCCAGCAGTTACTTCGGAGGGCCCTCCTACGAGCAGTACTTC. This chain joins TRBV6-2 or TRBV6-3 and TRBJ2-7; D is perhaps TRBD2 (6 bases). This CDR3 comprises 15 residues. V was shortened by 1 base and J by 0 bases, with 10 bases between the two germline ends. Germline loops: CDR1 MNHEY, CDR2 SVGEGT.

This clonotype showed up many times. The chain links TRBV6-1 to TRBJ2-1; 7 bases line up with TRBD1. CDR3 length: 16 amino acids. Looked up from germline, CDR1 is MNHNS and CDR2 is SASEGT. V trimming: 0 bases; J trimming: 3 bases; junction bases outside the gene matches: 5. DNA for the CDR3: TGTGCCAGCAGTGAAGCTTTCGGACAGGTCTACAATGAGCAGTTCTTC. It codes for CASSEAFGQVYNEQFF.